Below are 8 T cell receptor beta chains sequenced from a single sample in a study of regulatory T cells in long-lasting Graves disease (dated by TCRdb to about 2021). Per the publication, the time point label means: newly diagnosed GD, antithyroid drugs for less than 3 months. RNA was extracted from PBMCs in TRIzol for both TCR sequencing and RNA sequencing. The library came from multiplex PCR. Instrument used: Illumina HiSeq 4000. To build TCR beta libraries, CDR3 regions were amplified by Arm-PCR using iRepertoire HTBI primers. TCRdb reanalyzed the raw reads on its own, using fastp at Q25 for trimming and MiXCR for clone calling, and kept in-frame beta chains. Rows with one shared CDR3 protein collapse into an entry with the most common genes and DNA. The sample has about 470,000 distinct CDR3 sequences on record, around 15% of them singletons. 12% of the sample is held by the ten biggest clonotypes.

The sample was also linked to a second study, of T cells in Graves' hyperthyroidism and ophthalmopathy.

The input for sequencing was peripheral blood mononuclear cells (PBMCs), taken at new diagnosis, from a patient treated with antithyroid drugs. These receptors all come from a man aged 35 to 55 with Graves disease. Donor details come from another sample of the same person, matched by shared clones.

This clonotype appeared many times. The gene calls are TRBV5-1 and TRBJ2-2; D not certain. The CDR3 is 16 residues long. The ends were cut back, 0 bases at V and 0 bases at J, with 9 bases in the middle. Germline V CDR1 and CDR2: SGHRS, YFSETQ. DNA of the CDR3: TGCGCCAGCAGCTTGGAAACGGGTACGAACACCGGGGAGCTGTTTTTT. Its protein product is CASSLETGTNTGELFF.

This clonotype was seen more than once but under ten times. The chain couples TRBV5-1 to TRBJ2-1; 9 bases line up with TRBD1. The CDR3 length is 15 residues. J lost 7 bases, V lost 0 bases, and 5 bases had no gene match. CDR1 and CDR2 from the germline V gene are SGHRS and YFSETQ. This CDR3 is CASSLAGQGQNEQFF. In nucleotides, the CDR3 is TGCGCCAGCAGCTTGGCGGGACAGGGACAAAATGAGCAGTTCTTC.

The genes are TRBV12-3 or TRBV12-4 and TRBJ2-6; tentative D call: TRBD1 (5 bases). The CDR3 runs to 16 residues. With 5 bases removed from V and 4 bases from J, the gap between germline ends came to 15 bases. The CDR3 DNA reads as TGTGCCAGCAGTCCCCTGGGGCAGATGGGGGCCAACGTCCTGACTTTC. Encoded protein: CASSPLGQMGANVLTF.

The table lists this clonotype with a few counts. This chain uses TRBV4-1 with TRBJ1-5; 8 bases map to TRBD1. The CDR3 contains 16 residues. V shed 1 base, J shed 7 bases, and the junction held 9 bases outside the gene matches. Per germline, CDR1 MGHRA and CDR2 YSYEKL. This CDR3 is CASSQVPEQGGQPQHF. The CDR3 region has the DNA TGCGCCAGCAGCCAAGTCCCGGAACAGGGGGGACAGCCCCAGCATTTT.

This clonotype was counted at least ten times. The chain has TRBV3-1 and TRBJ2-3, with D unclear. This CDR3 region has 14 residues. Germline V gene data show CDR1 as LGHDT and CDR2 as YNNKEL (reference sequence). Trimming stripped 0 bases from V and 3 bases from J, with 7 bases between. In nucleotides, the CDR3 is TGTGCCAGCAGCCAAGATTACCGGACAGATACGCAGTATTTT. Protein sequence: CASSQDYRTDTQYF.

V usage is TRBV18 and J usage is TRBJ1-2; 8 bases match TRBD1. Losses at the gene ends were 3 bases for V and 3 bases for J; bases not matched to a gene: 3. Per the germline V gene, CDR1 is KGHSH and CDR2 is LQKENI. The CDR3 runs to 14 residues. CDR3 DNA: TGTGCCAGCTCACCGGGACAGGATTACTATGGCTACACCTTC. Translating it yields CASSPGQDYYGYTF. Supplemented by reference TRBV18 and TRBJ1-2, the full variable domain reads NAGVMQNPRHLVRRRGQEARLRCSPMKGHSHVYWYRQLPEEGLKFMVYLQKENIIDESGMPKERFSAEFPKEGPSILRIQQVVRGDSAAYFCASSPGQDYYGYTFGSGTRLTVV.

The genes are TRBV24-1 and TRBJ2-7; D is perhaps TRBD1 (6 bases). The germline V gene has CDR1 KGHDR and CDR2 SFDVKD. This CDR3 is 14 amino acids long. Trimming left V 2 bases short and J 6 bases short, with 13 bases between. The CDR3 protein is CATSDWRGGSEQYF. The DNA for the CDR3 is TGTGCCACCAGTGATTGGAGAGGGGGTTCCGAGCAGTACTTC.

CDR3 sequence reads: CASSGTSGRGHEQFF. The CDR3 bases are TGCGCCAGCAGCGGGACTAGCGGGAGGGGCCATGAGCAGTTCTTC. The genes are TRBV5-1 and TRBJ2-7; TRBD2 matches at 16 bases. Near its end, the DNA agrees better with TRBJ2-1, so the J call may be wrong. The CDR3 is made up of 15 amino acids. Germline V gives CDR1 SGHRS, CDR2 YFSETQ.